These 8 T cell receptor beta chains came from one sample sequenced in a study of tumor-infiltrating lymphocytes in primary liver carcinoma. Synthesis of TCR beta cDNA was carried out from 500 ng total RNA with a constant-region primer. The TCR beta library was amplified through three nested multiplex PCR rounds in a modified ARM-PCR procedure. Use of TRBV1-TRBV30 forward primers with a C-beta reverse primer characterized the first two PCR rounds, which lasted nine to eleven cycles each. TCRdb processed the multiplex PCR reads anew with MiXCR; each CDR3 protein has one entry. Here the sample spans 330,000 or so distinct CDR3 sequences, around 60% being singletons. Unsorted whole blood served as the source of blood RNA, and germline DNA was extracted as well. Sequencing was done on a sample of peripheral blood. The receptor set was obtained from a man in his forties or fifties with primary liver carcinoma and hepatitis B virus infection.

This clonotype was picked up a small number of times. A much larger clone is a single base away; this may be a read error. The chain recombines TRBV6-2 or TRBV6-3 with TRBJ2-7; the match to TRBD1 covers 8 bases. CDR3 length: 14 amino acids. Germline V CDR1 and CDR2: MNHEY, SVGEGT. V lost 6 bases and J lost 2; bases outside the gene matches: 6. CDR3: CASRDGQGTYEQYF. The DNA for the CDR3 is TGTGCCAGCAGAGACGGACAGGGCACCTACGAGCAGTACTTC.

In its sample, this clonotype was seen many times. The CDR3 sequence: CASGQSYNEQFF. The DNA of the CDR3 is TGCGCCAGTGGACAATCCTACAATGAGCAGTTCTTC. This chain connects TRBV10-1 to TRBJ2-1; tentative D call: TRBD1 (5 bases). This CDR3 has 12 residues. Deletions cut 9 bases from V and 1 base from J, with 7 bases between. Germline V lookup: CDR1 WNHNN, CDR2 SYGVQD (reference sequence).

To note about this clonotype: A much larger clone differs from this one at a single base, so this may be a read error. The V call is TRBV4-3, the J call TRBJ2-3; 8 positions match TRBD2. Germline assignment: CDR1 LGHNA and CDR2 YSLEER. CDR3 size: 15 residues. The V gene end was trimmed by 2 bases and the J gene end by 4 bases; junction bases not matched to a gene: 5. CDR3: CASSQLGRDADTQYF. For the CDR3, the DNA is TGCGCCAGCAGCCAACTCGGGAGGGATGCAGATACGCAGTATTTT.

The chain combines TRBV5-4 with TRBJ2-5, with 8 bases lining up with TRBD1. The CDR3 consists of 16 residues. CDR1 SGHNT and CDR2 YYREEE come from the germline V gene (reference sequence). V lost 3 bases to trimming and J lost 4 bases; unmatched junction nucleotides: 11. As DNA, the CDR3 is TGTGCCAGCAGCTGGGGCCTGGCAGGGGGCCGAGAGACCCAGTACTTC. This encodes CASSWGLAGGRETQYF.

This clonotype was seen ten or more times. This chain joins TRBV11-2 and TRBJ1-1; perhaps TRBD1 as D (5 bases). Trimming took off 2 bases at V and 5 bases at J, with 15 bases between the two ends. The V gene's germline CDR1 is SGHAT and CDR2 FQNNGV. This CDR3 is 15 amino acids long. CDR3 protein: CASSLTGRGLTEAFF. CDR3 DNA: TGTGCCAGCAGCTTAACGGGACGGGGGTTAACTGAAGCTTTCTTT.

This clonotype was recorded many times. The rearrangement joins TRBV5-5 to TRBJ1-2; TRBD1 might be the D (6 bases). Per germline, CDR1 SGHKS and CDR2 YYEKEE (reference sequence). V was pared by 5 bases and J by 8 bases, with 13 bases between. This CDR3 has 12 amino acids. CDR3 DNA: TGTGCCAGCAGGCGGACAGCAGACGGCTACACCTTC. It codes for CASRRTADGYTF.

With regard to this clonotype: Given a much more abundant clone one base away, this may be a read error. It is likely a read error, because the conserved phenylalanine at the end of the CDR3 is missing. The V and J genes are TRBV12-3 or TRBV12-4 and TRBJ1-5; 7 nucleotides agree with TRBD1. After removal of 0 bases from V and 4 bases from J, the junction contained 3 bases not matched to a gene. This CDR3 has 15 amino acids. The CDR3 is CASSLADRRNQPQHL. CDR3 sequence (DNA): TGTGCCAGCAGTTTAGCGGACAGGAGGAATCAGCCCCAGCATTTA.

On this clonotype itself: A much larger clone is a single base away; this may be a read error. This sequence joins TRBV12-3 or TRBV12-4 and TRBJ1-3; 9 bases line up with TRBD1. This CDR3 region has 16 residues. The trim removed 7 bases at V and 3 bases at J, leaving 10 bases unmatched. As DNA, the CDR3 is TGTGCCAGCACCCACCCCGGGACAGGGCATGGAAACACCATATATTTT. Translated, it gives CASTHPGTGHGNTIYF.